The 18 T cell receptor beta chains below come from one sample, sequenced in a study of blood T cell repertoires in COVID-19. Some clones are missing from TCRdb's copy, which holds only in-frame ones; the method was immunoSEQ multiplex PCR. Among 300,000 or so clones listed, around 88% were seen once. The sequencing sample was made of peripheral blood. These receptors came from a woman between 45 and 65 years old with acute or convalescent COVID-19.

The J gene is TRBJ1-3, the V gene TRBV10-3; D may be TRBD1 (5 bases). V lost 8 bases to trimming and J lost 1 base, with 6 bases between them. This CDR3 contains 12 residues. Per the germline V gene, CDR1 is ENHRY and CDR2 is SYGVKD. The CDR3 spells CAIGTSGNTIYF. CDR3 in DNA: TGTGCCATCGGGACTTCTGGAAACACCATATATTTT.

This clone has a single count. V is TRBV27 and J is TRBJ2-5; D is perhaps TRBD1 (6 bases). The length of the CDR3 is 14 residues. The V end was cut by 3 bases, the J end by 0 bases, with 8 bases between. Germline CDR1 is MNHEY and CDR2 is SMNVEV (reference sequence). CDR3 in amino acids: CASSLQGNQETQYF. The CDR3 coding sequence is TGTGCCAGCAGTTTGCAGGGGAACCAAGAGACCCAGTACTTC.

The chain has TRBV19 and TRBJ1-5; perhaps TRBD1 as D (5 bases). Deletions cut 8 bases from V and 5 bases from J, with 13 bases between. Germline V gives CDR1 LNHDA, CDR2 SQIVND (reference sequence). CDR3 size: 13 residues. The CDR3 sequence is CASGTGLDQPQHF. The CDR3 nucleotides are TGTGCCAGTGGAACAGGTTTAGATCAGCCCCAGCATTTT.

The gene calls are TRBV6-1 and TRBJ1-5; 10 positions agree with TRBD1. The CDR3 runs to 15 residues. Per germline, CDR1 MNHNS and CDR2 SASEGT. The junction had 3 bases not matched to a gene; V was cut back by 3 bases and J by 4 bases. Here the CDR3 DNA reads TGTGCCAGCAGTGACCGGACAGGGGGAAATCAGCCCCAGCATTTT. Translating it yields CASSDRTGGNQPQHF.

This clone was seen more than once but under ten times. J is TRBJ2-7 and V is TRBV5-1; 7 bases match TRBD1. The germline CDR1 and CDR2 sequences are SGHRS and YFSETQ. CDR3 size: 15 residues. Trimming at V came to 4 bases and at J to 2 bases, leaving 9 bases not matched to a gene. For the CDR3, the DNA is TGCGCCAGCAGCGAAAACATCCAGGGGGCCTACGAGCAGTACTTC. Its protein product is CASSENIQGAYEQYF. Drawing the rest from reference TRBV5-1 and TRBJ2-7, the complete variable domain is KAGVTQTPRYLIKTRGQQVTLSCSPISGHRSVSWYQQTPGQGLQFLFEYFSETQRNKGNFPGRFSGRQFSNSRSEMNVSTLELGDSALYLCASSENIQGAYEQYFGPGTRLTVT.

V usage is TRBV10-3 and J usage is TRBJ2-7; tentative D call: TRBD2 (5 bases). The CDR3 is 14 residues long. Germline CDR1 is ENHRY and CDR2 is SYGVKD. The V and J ends lost 5 bases and 1 base respectively, with 12 bases between them. DNA for the CDR3: TGTGCCATCAGTCCCGGACTTGGTTCCTACGAGCAGTACTTC. This codes for CAISPGLGSYEQYF.

This clone is a singleton in its sample. This chain uses TRBV18 with TRBJ2-1; 13 positions match TRBD2. The V segment lost 6 bases and the J segment 7 bases; nucleotides outside the gene matches: 12. The CDR3 has 17 residues. Per germline, CDR1 KGHSH and CDR2 LQKENI. The CDR3 region is CASSLTLAGGPENEQFF. Written as DNA, the CDR3 is TGTGCCAGCTCCCTAACACTAGCGGGAGGGCCGGAAAATGAGCAGTTCTTC.

The chain recombines TRBV9 with TRBJ2-7; D is possibly TRBD1 (6 bases). Germline lookup yields CDR1 SGDLS and CDR2 YYNGEE. The CDR3 spans 15 residues. Trimming removed 3 bases from V and 2 bases from J, with 15 bases in between. The CDR3: CASSERGQQTYEQYF. CDR3 bases: TGTGCCAGCAGCGAGAGGGGACAACAAACCTACGAGCAGTACTTC.

This clone was recorded a few times. The genes are TRBV4-1 and TRBJ1-5, with a weak D call TRBD1 (6 bases). Trimming left V 3 bases short and J 4 bases short, with 19 bases between. Germline CDR1 is MGHRA and CDR2 is YSYEKL. CDR3 length equals 17 residues. CDR3 sequence reads: CASSQAQFRDNNQPQHF. CDR3 DNA: TGCGCCAGCAGCCAGGCGCAGTTCCGGGACAATAATCAGCCCCAGCATTTT.

The V gene is TRBV2, the J gene TRBJ2-3; 8 nucleotides match TRBD1. The junction had 10 bases not matched to a gene; V was cut back by 7 bases and J by 4 bases. The CDR3 runs 15 residues. Looked up from germline, CDR1 is SNHLY and CDR2 is FYNNEI. This chain's CDR3 is CASTRDRTNSDTQYF. The CDR3, as DNA: TGTGCCAGCACTCGGGACAGGACAAATTCAGATACGCAGTATTTT.

The J gene is TRBJ1-1, the V gene TRBV2, with 7 bases identical to TRBD1. Germline CDR1 SNHLY, CDR2 FYNNEI. CDR3 length: 14 amino acids. J was trimmed by 0 bases and V by 11 bases; bases with no gene match: 9. This CDR3 is CAVRQGQMNTEAFF. CDR3 DNA sequence: TGTGCCGTCAGACAGGGACAAATGAACACTGAAGCTTTCTTT.

The chain couples TRBV11-2 to TRBJ1-1; a weak D match, TRBD1 (5 bases). This CDR3 has 15 residues. V gave up 0 bases and J gave up 6 bases, with 14 bases separating them. Germline V gives CDR1 SGHAT, CDR2 FQNNGV. The CDR3 nucleotides are TGTGCCAGCAGCTTAGATCTGCGGGGCCTAGCTGAAGCTTTCTTT. Residues: CASSLDLRGLAEAFF. Together with reference TRBV11-2 and TRBJ1-1, the CDR3 gives the full variable domain: EAGVAQSPRYKIIEKRQSVAFWCNPISGHATLYWYQQILGQGPKLLIQFQNNGVVDDSQLPKDRFSAERLKGVDSTLKIQPAKLEDSAVYLCASSLDLRGLAEAFFGQGTRLTVV.

The rearrangement joins TRBV7-2 to TRBJ2-7; TRBD2 might be the D (5 bases). Trimming removed 5 bases from V and 4 bases from J, with 24 bases in between. Germline V gene sequence: CDR1 SGHTA, CDR2 FQGNSA. This CDR3 is built from 17 residues. The CDR3 sequence is CASSTPSVGVKGYEQYF. Written as DNA, the CDR3 is TGTGCCAGCAGCACCCCCTCCGTGGGAGTTAAGGGTTACGAGCAGTACTTC.

The J gene is TRBJ2-2, the V gene TRBV25-1, with TRBD2 matching 13 bases. The CDR3 spans 16 residues. The trim removed 7 bases at V and 1 base at J, leaving 3 bases unmatched. From germline, CDR1 is MGHDK and CDR2 SYGVNS. The CDR3 is CASTWTSGRNTGELFF. CDR3 DNA sequence: TGTGCCAGCACTTGGACTAGCGGGAGGAACACCGGGGAGCTGTTTTTT.

In its sample, this clone was seen a few times. The chain links TRBV5-8 to TRBJ1-3; the D gene is possibly TRBD1 (6 bases). Germline-derived CDR1 and CDR2 are SGHTS and YDEGEE. The CDR3 runs 14 residues. Between the trimmed V and J ends, which lost 6 bases and 1 base, there was a span of 11 bases. The CDR3 coding sequence is TGTGCCAGCAACAGGGACCCTTCTGGAAACACCATATATTTT. Residues: CASNRDPSGNTIYF. The full variable domain, rest sourced from reference TRBV5-8 and TRBJ1-3, is EAGVTQSPTHLIKTRGQQATLRCSPISGHTSVYWYQQALGLGLQFLLWYDEGEERNRGNFPPRFSGRQFPNYSSELNVNALELEDSALYLCASNRDPSGNTIYFGEGSWLTVV.

The CDR3 sequence is CASSSYSTGSNQPQHF. The CDR3 DNA is TGTGCCAGTAGTAGCTACAGCACCGGCAGCAATCAGCCCCAGCATTTT. The gene calls are TRBV19 and TRBJ1-5; D unclear. V was shortened by 4 bases and J by 1 base, with 14 bases between the two germline ends. The germline V gene encodes CDR1 LNHDA and CDR2 SQIVND (reference sequence). The CDR3 is made up of 16 amino acids.

The gene calls are TRBV30 and TRBJ1-5; D not resolved. This CDR3 contains 16 residues. Deletions cut 0 bases from V and 10 bases from J, with 22 bases between. In germline, CDR1 is GTSNPN, CDR2 SVGIG (reference sequence). CDR3 nucleotides: TGTGCCTGGAGTGTACAGTCCAGTTCGCGTCGGCGACCCCAGCATTTT. Its translation is CAWSVQSSSRRRPQHF.

V and J are TRBV27 and TRBJ2-3; 9 positions agree with TRBD1. Trimming cost V 3 bases and J 8 bases; bases outside gene matches: 9. The CDR3 runs 15 residues. Germline V CDR1 and CDR2: MNHEY, SMNVEV (reference sequence). This CDR3 reads CASSLGGTGTGTQYF. The DNA of the CDR3 is TGTGCCAGCAGTTTGGGCGGGACAGGGACGGGTACGCAGTATTTT.